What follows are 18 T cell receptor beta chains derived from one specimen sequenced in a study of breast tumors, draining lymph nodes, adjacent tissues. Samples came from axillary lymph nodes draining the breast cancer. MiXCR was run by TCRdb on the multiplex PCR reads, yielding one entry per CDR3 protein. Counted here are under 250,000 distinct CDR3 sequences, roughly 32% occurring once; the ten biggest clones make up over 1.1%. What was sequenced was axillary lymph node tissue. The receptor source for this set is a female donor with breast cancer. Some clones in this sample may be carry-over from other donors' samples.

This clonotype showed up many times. The CDR3 reads CASSLGLHNGELFF. In DNA, the CDR3 is TGTGCCAGCAGCTTAGGCCTACATAACGGGGAGCTGTTTTTT. The V gene is TRBV7-2, the J gene TRBJ2-2; D remains ambiguous. This CDR3 comprises 14 residues. V lost 1 base and J 7 bases, leaving 10 bases between the germline ends. CDR1 and CDR2 (germline): SGHTA, FQGNSA.

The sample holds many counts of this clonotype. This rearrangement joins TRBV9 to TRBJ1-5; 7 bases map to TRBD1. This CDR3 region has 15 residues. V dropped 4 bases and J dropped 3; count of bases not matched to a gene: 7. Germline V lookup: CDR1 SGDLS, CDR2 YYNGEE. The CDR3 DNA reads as TGTGCCAGCAGCAGAGACAGGGACCTCAATCAGCCCCAGCATTTT. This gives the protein CASSRDRDLNQPQHF.

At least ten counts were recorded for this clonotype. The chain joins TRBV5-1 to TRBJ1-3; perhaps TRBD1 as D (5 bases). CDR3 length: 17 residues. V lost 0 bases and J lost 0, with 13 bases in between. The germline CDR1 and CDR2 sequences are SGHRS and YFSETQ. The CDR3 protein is CASSLGGRGGSGNTIYF. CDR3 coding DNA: TGCGCCAGCAGCTTGGGGGGGAGAGGAGGCTCTGGAAACACCATATATTTT.

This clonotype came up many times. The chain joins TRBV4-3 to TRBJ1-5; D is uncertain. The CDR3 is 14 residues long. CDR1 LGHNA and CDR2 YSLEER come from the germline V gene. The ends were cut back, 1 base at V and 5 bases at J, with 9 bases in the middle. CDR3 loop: CASSQVYNDQPQHF. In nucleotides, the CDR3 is TGCGCCAGCAGCCAAGTCTACAACGATCAGCCCCAGCATTTT.

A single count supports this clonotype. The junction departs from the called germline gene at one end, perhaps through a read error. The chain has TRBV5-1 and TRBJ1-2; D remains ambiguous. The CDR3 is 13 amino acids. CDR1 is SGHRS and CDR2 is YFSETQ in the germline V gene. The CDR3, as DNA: TGCGCCAGCAGCTTGCTACCTCCCTATGGCTGCACCTTC. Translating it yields CASSLLPPYGCTF.

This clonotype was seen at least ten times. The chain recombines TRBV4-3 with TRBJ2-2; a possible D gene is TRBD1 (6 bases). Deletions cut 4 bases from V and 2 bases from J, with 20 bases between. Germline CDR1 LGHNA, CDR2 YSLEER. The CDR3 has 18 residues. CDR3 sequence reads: CASSRKTPPGQNTGELFF. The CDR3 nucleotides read TGCGCCAGCAGCCGGAAAACTCCTCCGGGACAAAACACCGGGGAGCTGTTTTTT.

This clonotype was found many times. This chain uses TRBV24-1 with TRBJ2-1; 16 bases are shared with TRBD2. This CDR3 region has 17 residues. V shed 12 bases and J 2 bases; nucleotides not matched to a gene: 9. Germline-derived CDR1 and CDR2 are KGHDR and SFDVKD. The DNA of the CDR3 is TGTGCCCCAACCGGGACTAGCGGGAGGGGTGCCTACAATGAGCAGTTCTTC. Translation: CAPTGTSGRGAYNEQFF.

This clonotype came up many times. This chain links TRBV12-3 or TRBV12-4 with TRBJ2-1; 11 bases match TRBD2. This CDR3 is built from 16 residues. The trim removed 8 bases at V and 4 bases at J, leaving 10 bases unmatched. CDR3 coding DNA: TGTGCCAGCTCCCGCCAGGGACTAGCGGTTTACAATGAGCAGTTCTTC. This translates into CASSRQGLAVYNEQFF.

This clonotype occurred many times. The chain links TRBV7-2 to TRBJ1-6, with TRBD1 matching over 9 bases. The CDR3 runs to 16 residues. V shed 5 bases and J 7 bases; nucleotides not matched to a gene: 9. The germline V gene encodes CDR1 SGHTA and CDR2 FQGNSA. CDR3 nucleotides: TGTGCCAGCAGCCCCTCCCCCGGGACAGGGAATTCACCCCTCCACTTT. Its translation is CASSPSPGTGNSPLHF.

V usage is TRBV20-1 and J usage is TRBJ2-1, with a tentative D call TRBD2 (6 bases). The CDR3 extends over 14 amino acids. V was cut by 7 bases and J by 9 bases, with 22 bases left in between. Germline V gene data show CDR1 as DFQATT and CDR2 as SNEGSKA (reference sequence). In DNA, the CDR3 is TGCAGTGGGGAGGCTAGCAGGAGGGCCACTGAGCAGTTCTTC. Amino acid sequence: CSGEASRRATEQFF.

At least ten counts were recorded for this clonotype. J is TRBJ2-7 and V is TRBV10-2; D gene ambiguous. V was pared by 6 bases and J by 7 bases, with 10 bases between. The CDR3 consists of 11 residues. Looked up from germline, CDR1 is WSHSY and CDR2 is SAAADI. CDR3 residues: CASSDPPEQYF. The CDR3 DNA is TGCGCCAGCAGCGACCCCCCGGAGCAGTACTTC.

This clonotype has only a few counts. The CDR3 sequence: CASSSGTGGADTEAFF. DNA for the CDR3: TGTGCCAGCAGCTCGGGGACAGGGGGCGCGGACACTGAAGCTTTCTTT. J is TRBJ1-1 and V is TRBV7-9, with TRBD1 matching 12 bases. V was clipped by 4 bases and J by 3 bases; unmatched bases: 6. There are 16 residues in the CDR3. Germline assignment: CDR1 SEHNR and CDR2 FQNEAQ (reference sequence).

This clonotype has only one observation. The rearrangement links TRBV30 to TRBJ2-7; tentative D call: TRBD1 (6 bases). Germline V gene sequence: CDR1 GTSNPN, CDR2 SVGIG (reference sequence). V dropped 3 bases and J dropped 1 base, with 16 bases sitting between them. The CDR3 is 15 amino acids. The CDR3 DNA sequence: TGTGCCTGGAGAAAACGGGGCAGGGGATCCTACGAGCAGTACTTC. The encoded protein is CAWRKRGRGSYEQYF. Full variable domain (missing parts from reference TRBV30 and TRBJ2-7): SQTIHQWPATLVQPVGSPLSLECTVEGTSNPNLYWYRQAAGRGLQLLFYSVGIGQISSEVPQNLSASRPQDRQFILSSKKLLLSDSGFYLCAWRKRGRGSYEQYFGPGTRLTVT.

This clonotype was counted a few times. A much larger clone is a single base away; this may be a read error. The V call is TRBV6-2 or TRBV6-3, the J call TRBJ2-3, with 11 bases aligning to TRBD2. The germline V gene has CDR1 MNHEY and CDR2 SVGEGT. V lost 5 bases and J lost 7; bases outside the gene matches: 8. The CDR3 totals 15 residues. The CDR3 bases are TGTGCCAGCAGTCACTTCACTAGCGGGAGAAATACGCAGTATTTT. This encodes CASSHFTSGRNTQYF.

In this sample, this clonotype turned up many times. CDR3 sequence reads: CASSLVGGVDEQFF. The CDR3 DNA reads TGTGCCAGCAGCTTAGTGGGAGGGGTAGATGAGCAGTTCTTC. The chain recombines TRBV7-9 with TRBJ2-1; 7 nucleotides align to TRBD2. Losses at the gene ends were 1 base for V and 8 bases for J; bases not matched to a gene: 5. Germline V gene data show CDR1 as SEHNR and CDR2 as FQNEAQ (reference sequence). The CDR3 length is 14 residues.

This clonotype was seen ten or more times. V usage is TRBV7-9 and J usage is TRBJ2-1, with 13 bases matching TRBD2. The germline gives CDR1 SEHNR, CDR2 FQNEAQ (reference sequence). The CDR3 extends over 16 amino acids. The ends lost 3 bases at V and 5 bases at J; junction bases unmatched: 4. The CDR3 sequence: CASSLRLAGGHNEQFF. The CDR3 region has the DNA TGTGCCAGCAGCTTGCGACTAGCGGGAGGTCACAATGAGCAGTTCTTC.

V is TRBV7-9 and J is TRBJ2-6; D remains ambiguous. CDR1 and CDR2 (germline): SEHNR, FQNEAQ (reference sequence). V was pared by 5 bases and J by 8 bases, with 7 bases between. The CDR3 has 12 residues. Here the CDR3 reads CASSPLSNVLTF. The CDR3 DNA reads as TGTGCCAGCAGCCCCCTGTCCAACGTCCTGACTTTC.

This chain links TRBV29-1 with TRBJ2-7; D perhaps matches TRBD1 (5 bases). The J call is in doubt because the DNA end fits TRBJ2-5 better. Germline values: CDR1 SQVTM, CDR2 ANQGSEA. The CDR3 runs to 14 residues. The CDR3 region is CSARLAGYQETQYF. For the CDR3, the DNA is TGCAGCGCACGACTGGCAGGGTACCAAGAGACCCAGTACTTC.